These 18 T cell receptor beta chains were sequenced from one sample in a study of PD-L1 blockade in urothelial cancer. Assay: immunoSEQ multiplex PCR; the TCRdb copy retains only in-frame clones and omits some. Of tens of thousands of clones in the sample, approximately 80% are singletons; the top ten hold 2.5% to 3%. The source material was PBMCs, sampled around atezolizumab (anti-PD-L1) treatment. The receptor source for this set is a man aged 70 or older with urothelial cancer.

The chain couples TRBV7-9 to TRBJ1-3; D unresolved. This CDR3 spans 15 amino acids. Trimming removed 4 bases at V and 6 bases at J, with 16 bases between. CDR1 is SEHNR and CDR2 is FQNEAQ in the germline V gene (reference sequence). CDR3 sequence reads: CASSSRAPRENTIYF. In DNA, the CDR3 is TGTGCCAGCAGCTCTAGGGCCCCGAGGGAAAACACCATATATTTT.

The chain has TRBV19 and TRBJ2-2, with D possibly TRBD2 on 6 matching bases. The V end lost 7 bases, the J end lost 7 bases, and 16 bases lay between the germline ends. In germline, CDR1 is LNHDA, CDR2 SQIVND (reference sequence). This CDR3 comprises 14 residues. The CDR3 spells CASKLAKRNGELFF. The CDR3 DNA sequence: TGTGCCAGTAAACTAGCTAAAAGGAACGGGGAGCTGTTTTTT.

The V call is TRBV11-2, the J call TRBJ2-3, with TRBD2 identical over 9 bases. CDR1 is SGHAT, CDR2 FQNNGV, per germline. V was pared by 4 bases and J by 0 bases, with 14 bases of the junction left unmatched. The CDR3 has 19 residues. CDR3 sequence: CASSSFPAGGAASTDTQYF. DNA for the CDR3: TGTGCCAGCAGCTCCTTTCCCGCGGGAGGGGCAGCTAGCACAGATACGCAGTATTTT.

This clone was recorded once. V is TRBV15 and J is TRBJ1-1, with D perhaps TRBD1 (5 bases). The CDR3 contains 16 residues. V was pared by 0 bases and J by 2 bases, with 13 bases between. Germline V gene data show CDR1 as LNHNV and CDR2 as YYDKDF (reference sequence). The CDR3 DNA sequence: TGTGCCACCAGCAGAGATGCGTGGGGCTTAAACACTGAAGCTTTCTTT. Its protein is CATSRDAWGLNTEAFF.

The gene calls are TRBV27 and TRBJ2-3; D may be TRBD2 (6 bases). The germline V gene has CDR1 MNHEY and CDR2 SMNVEV (reference sequence). Trimming left V 6 bases short and J 5 bases short, with 9 bases between. The CDR3 has 12 residues. The CDR3 DNA reads as TGTGCCAGCAGGTCCGGGGGAGATACGCAGTATTTT. Translating it yields CASRSGGDTQYF.

The CDR3 nucleotides are TGCGCCAGCAGCCAACTGGGACTAGCGAGCAATGAGCAGTTCTTC. This codes for CASSQLGLASNEQFF. The chain links TRBV4-1 to TRBJ2-1; 10 nucleotides agree with TRBD2. V shed 2 bases, J shed 6 bases, and the junction held 4 bases outside the gene matches. The CDR3 totals 15 residues. The germline gives CDR1 MGHRA, CDR2 YSYEKL.

The chain employs TRBV28 and TRBJ1-2; 10 bases align to TRBD1. Germline CDR1 is MDHEN and CDR2 is SYDVKM. The CDR3 covers 15 residues. V lost 2 bases and J lost 8; bases outside the gene matches: 8. The CDR3 sequence: CASSLAGDRGLGYTF. CDR3 in DNA: TGTGCCAGCAGTTTAGCAGGGGACAGGGGCCTGGGCTACACCTTC.

In regard to this clone: A junction boundary mismatches the germline segment, possibly from a read error. This chain links TRBV20-1 with TRBJ1-1; D is ambiguous. The germline CDR1 and CDR2 sequences are DFQATT and SNEGSKA (reference sequence). The CDR3 loop spans 9 amino acids. CDR3 DNA sequence: TGCAGTGCGAAGCCTGAACCTTTCTTT. Translated: CSAKPEPFF.

This clone came up a few times. The rearrangement joins TRBV7-2 to TRBJ2-4; D gene unclear. The CDR3 has 12 amino acids. CDR1 is SGHTA and CDR2 is FQGNSA in the germline V gene. Between the trimmed V and J ends, which lost 2 bases and 6 bases, there was a span of 5 bases. The DNA of the CDR3 is TGTGCCAGCAGCTTAAATCGAAACATTCAGTACTTC. It is translated as CASSLNRNIQYF.

The CDR3 is CASSPRGTSGTGELFF. CDR3 DNA sequence: TGTGCCAGCAGCCCCCGTGGGACTAGCGGGACCGGGGAGCTGTTTTTT. The chain couples TRBV5-5 to TRBJ2-2; 12 bases are a match to TRBD2. The CDR3 extends over 16 amino acids. Germline trimming cut 4 bases from V and 5 bases from J; bases unmatched to any gene: 6. Per the germline V gene, CDR1 is SGHKS and CDR2 is YYEKEE (reference sequence).

This clone came up a few times. This chain joins TRBV6-1 and TRBJ2-5; tentatively, D is TRBD1 (5 bases). CDR3 length: 13 amino acids. CDR1 MNHNS and CDR2 SASEGT come from the germline V gene. With 7 bases removed from V and 5 bases from J, the gap between germline ends came to 14 bases. The CDR3 coding sequence is TGTGCCAGCACCTTGGGCCCAGGGGAGACCCAGTACTTC. It codes for CASTLGPGETQYF.

V and J are TRBV18 and TRBJ1-1; TRBD1 might be the D (5 bases). The CDR3 has 12 residues. Germline-derived CDR1 and CDR2 are KGHSH and LQKENI. Trimming left V 4 bases short and J 8 bases short, with 11 bases between. CDR3 sequence reads: CASSLTDTEAFF. The CDR3 DNA reads as TGTGCCAGCTCACTGACAGATACCGAAGCTTTCTTT.

This clone was picked up a small number of times. The chain uses TRBV4-2 and TRBJ2-7, with D possibly being TRBD2 (5 bases). Deletions cut 1 base from V and 9 bases from J, with 19 bases between. The CDR3 loop spans 15 amino acids. The germline gives CDR1 LGHNA, CDR2 YNFKEQ. CDR3 in amino acids: CASSQGEGLGLGQYF. CDR3 DNA sequence: TGTGCCAGCAGCCAAGGAGAAGGACTTGGCCTAGGGCAGTACTTC.

The rearrangement links TRBV28 to TRBJ1-1; TRBD1 agrees at 8 bases. The CDR3 spans 14 residues. CDR1 and CDR2 from the germline V gene are MDHEN and SYDVKM. The ends lost 3 bases at V and 5 bases at J; junction bases unmatched: 5. The CDR3 sequence is CASSLRTGWTEAFF. DNA of the CDR3: TGTGCCAGCAGTTTGAGGACAGGGTGGACTGAAGCTTTCTTT.

The chain links TRBV7-8 to TRBJ2-7; no definite D call. The V and J ends lost 2 bases and 3 bases respectively, with 14 bases between them. The CDR3 is made up of 15 amino acids. Germline loops: CDR1 SGHVS, CDR2 FQNEAQ. The CDR3 DNA follows: TGTGCCAGCAGCTTATATGCAGGTAAAGGCTACGAGCAGTACTTC. Protein sequence: CASSLYAGKGYEQYF.

The chain couples TRBV19 to TRBJ1-5, with a possible D match to TRBD1 (6 bases). Germline lookup yields CDR1 LNHDA and CDR2 SQIVND (reference sequence). Trimming shortened V by 4 bases and J by 4 bases, and 14 bases separated the two germline ends. CDR3 length: 15 amino acids. The CDR3 nucleotides read TGTGCCAGTAGTAGATCTTTGAGGGGGAATCAGCCCCAGCATTTT. It yields the protein CASSRSLRGNQPQHF.

V usage is TRBV30 and J usage is TRBJ1-5; 7 bases map to TRBD1. The CDR3 sequence is 14 residues long. V shed 5 bases and J 3 bases; nucleotides not matched to a gene: 7. Germline V gives CDR1 GTSNPN, CDR2 SVGIG (reference sequence). The CDR3 sequence is CAWASGQHNQPQHF. In DNA, the CDR3 is TGTGCCTGGGCTTCGGGACAGCACAATCAGCCCCAGCATTTT. The variable domain in full, with the rest retrieved from reference TRBV30 and TRBJ1-5, is SQTIHQWPATLVQPVGSPLSLECTVEGTSNPNLYWYRQAAGRGLQLLFYSVGIGQISSEVPQNLSASRPQDRQFILSSKKLLLSDSGFYLCAWASGQHNQPQHFGDGTRLSIL.

In this sample, this clone turned up once. The chain combines TRBV6-1 with TRBJ2-1, with 9 nucleotides matching TRBD2. With V trimmed by 6 bases and J by 4 bases, 7 bases remained unmatched. The CDR3 consists of 15 residues. Germline V CDR1 and CDR2: MNHNS, SASEGT. CDR3 DNA sequence: TGTGCCAGCAGGGATCTAGCGGGACTGTACAATGAGCAGTTCTTC. As protein: CASRDLAGLYNEQFF.